These 20 T cell receptor beta chains came from one sample sequenced in a study of identical twins. MiXCR was run by TCRdb on the 5' RACE reads, yielding one entry per CDR3 protein. Among hundreds of thousands of distinct CDR3 sequences, around a sixth were seen once, and the ten largest hold about an eighth. These data were also filed under a second study, of T cells expressing NK-cell markers.

Sequencing was carried out using PBMCs. The source is a woman aged 18-29 years in good health.

This clonotype was observed a few times. The chain recombines TRBV12-3 or TRBV12-4 with TRBJ1-5; TRBD1 might be the D (5 bases). Trimming shortened V by 6 bases and J by 1 base, and 7 bases separated the two germline ends. The CDR3 is made up of 13 amino acids. DNA of the CDR3: TGTGCCAGCAGGTGGGACAGCAATCAGCCCCAGCATTTT. This codes for CASRWDSNQPQHF.

The CDR3 region has the DNA TGTGCCAGCAGCTTAGATTTGCGGGAGGTCACAGATACGCAGTATTTT. This encodes CASSLDLREVTDTQYF. The chain combines TRBV7-8 with TRBJ2-3, with TRBD2 identical over 8 bases. This CDR3 region has 16 residues. CDR1 SGHVS and CDR2 FQNEAQ come from the germline V gene. Unmatched junction bases numbered 5, after V lost 1 base and J lost 2 bases.

The chain's CDR3 is CASSLTSTPDTQYF. CDR3 nucleotide sequence: TGTGCCAGCAGTTTAACGTCCACCCCAGATACGCAGTATTTT. This sequence joins TRBV12-3 or TRBV12-4 and TRBJ2-3; D remains unclear. There are 14 residues in the CDR3. V was pared by 2 bases and J by 4 bases, with 10 bases between.

This clonotype was detected a few times. The chain joins TRBV7-2 to TRBJ1-5, with D maybe TRBD1 (6 bases). The V end was cut by 5 bases, the J end by 7 bases, with 12 bases between. CDR1 and CDR2 from the germline V gene are SGHTA and FQGNSA. The CDR3 has 13 residues. The CDR3 region is CASSRPGDQPQHF. DNA of the CDR3: TGTGCCAGCAGCAGGCCAGGGGACCAGCCCCAGCATTTT.

The chain uses TRBV9 and TRBJ1-1, with a weak D call TRBD1 (6 bases). This CDR3 contains 16 residues. Germline-derived CDR1 and CDR2 are SGDLS and YYNGEE. V lost 3 bases and J 0 bases, leaving 15 bases between the germline ends. The CDR3 loop reads CASSAPSQGLNTEAFF. In nucleotides, the CDR3 is TGTGCCAGCAGCGCCCCCTCACAGGGTTTGAACACTGAAGCTTTCTTT.

This clonotype was seen at least ten times. The genes are TRBV12-3 or TRBV12-4 and TRBJ1-1; D unclear. CDR3 length equals 12 residues. The V end lost 3 bases, the J end lost 4 bases, and 6 bases lay between the germline ends. This chain's CDR3 is CASSFYGTEAFF. Written as DNA, the CDR3 is TGTGCCAGCAGTTTTTATGGCACTGAAGCTTTCTTT.

This clonotype has more than one count but fewer than ten. This sequence joins TRBV25-1 and TRBJ1-2, with 7 positions matching TRBD1. There are 13 residues in the CDR3. The V and J ends lost 3 bases and 8 bases, in that order; junction bases with no gene match: 6. The germline gives CDR1 MGHDK, CDR2 SYGVNS. DNA of the CDR3: TGTGCCAGCAGTGAGACTAACAGGGGAGGCTACACCTTC. This sequence encodes CASSETNRGGYTF.

The V and J genes are TRBV20-1 and TRBJ1-1, with a weak D call TRBD1 (5 bases). The CDR3 consists of 11 residues. Trimming cost V 3 bases and J 7 bases, with 9 bases left between them. Germline V gene sequence: CDR1 DFQATT, CDR2 SNEGSKA (reference sequence). CDR3 DNA: TGCAGTGCTAGGTGGGGCCTTGAAGCTTTCTTT. Translating it yields CSARWGLEAFF.

V is TRBV27 and J is TRBJ2-2; possibly TRBD2 for D (6 bases). Trimming pared 6 bases from V and 6 bases from J, leaving 11 bases between. The germline V gene encodes CDR1 MNHEY and CDR2 SMNVEV (reference sequence). This CDR3 contains 13 residues. CDR3: CASSGVAAGELFF. In nucleotides, the CDR3 is TGTGCCAGCAGCGGGGTAGCGGCCGGGGAGCTGTTTTTT.

This clonotype came up a few times. The chain combines TRBV12-3 or TRBV12-4 with TRBJ2-6; D call uncertain. This CDR3 has 15 amino acids. Deletions cut 3 bases from V and 0 bases from J, with 6 bases between. CDR3 region: CASSFEYSGANVLTF. CDR3 coding DNA: TGTGCCAGCAGTTTTGAATACTCTGGGGCCAACGTCCTGACTTTC.

V is TRBV12-3 or TRBV12-4 and J is TRBJ1-5, with 8 positions matching TRBD1. The CDR3 has 15 amino acids. J was trimmed by 3 bases and V by 6 bases; bases with no gene match: 7. CDR3 sequence (DNA): TGTGCCAGCAGAATTGACAGGGGCCCCAATCAGCCCCAGCATTTT. It yields the protein CASRIDRGPNQPQHF.

This clonotype was counted a few times. V is TRBV12-3 or TRBV12-4 and J is TRBJ2-7; possible D gene TRBD2, 6 bases. The ends were cut back, 6 bases at V and 0 bases at J, with 15 bases in the middle. The CDR3 extends over 15 amino acids. In DNA form, the CDR3 reads TGTGCCAGCAGACCCGGGAGTCAGAGCTCCTACGAGCAGTACTTC. Residues: CASRPGSQSSYEQYF.

This clonotype has only a few counts. The chain uses TRBV5-1 and TRBJ2-1; no definite D call. The CDR3 has 15 amino acids. The ends were cut back, 4 bases at V and 8 bases at J, with 19 bases in the middle. CDR1 SGHRS and CDR2 YFSETQ come from the germline V gene. The CDR3 loop reads CASSLQFPGLDEQFF. As DNA, the CDR3 is TGCGCCAGCAGCCTACAGTTCCCTGGGTTGGATGAGCAGTTCTTC.

This clonotype was seen a handful of times. CDR3 nucleotide sequence: TGTGCCAGCAGCAACGTGGAGACCCAAGAGACCCAGTACTTC. It codes for CASSNVETQETQYF. This sequence joins TRBV5-6 and TRBJ2-5; unclear D gene. The V end was cut by 4 bases, the J end by 1 base, with 11 bases between. CDR1 and CDR2 (germline): SGHDT, YYEEEE. The length of the CDR3 is 14 residues.

The chain links TRBV5-5 to TRBJ1-1; no definite D call. With 4 bases removed from V and 1 base from J, the gap between germline ends came to 8 bases. The germline gives CDR1 SGHKS, CDR2 YYEKEE (reference sequence). This CDR3 has 13 residues. DNA of the CDR3: TGTGCCAGCAGCCCCATGCAGAACACTGAAGCTTTCTTT. Amino acid sequence: CASSPMQNTEAFF.

The V call is TRBV15, the J call TRBJ2-7, with 8 bases matching TRBD2. The CDR3 sequence is 16 residues long. Looked up from germline, CDR1 is LNHNV and CDR2 is YYDKDF (reference sequence). After removal of 0 bases from V and 4 bases from J, the junction contained 8 bases not matched to a gene. CDR3 sequence reads: CATSRDLLAGIYEQYF. DNA of the CDR3: TGTGCCACCAGCAGAGACCTATTAGCGGGGATATACGAGCAGTACTTC.

The chain uses TRBV9 and TRBJ2-7; D gene unclear. There are 14 residues in the CDR3. The germline V and J ends were trimmed by 4 bases and 6 bases, with 17 bases remaining between them. The germline V gene has CDR1 SGDLS and CDR2 YYNGEE. DNA for the CDR3: TGTGCCAGCAGCCCATCTGGGGTTTCGGGCGAGCAGTACTTC. It encodes CASSPSGVSGEQYF.

The chain carries TRBV29-1 and TRBJ2-3; 10 nucleotides line up with TRBD1. Germline lookup yields CDR1 SQVTM and CDR2 ANQGSEA. The J segment lost 6 bases and the V segment lost 4 bases, leaving 7 bases of the junction unmatched. CDR3 length equals 14 residues. DNA for the CDR3: TGCAGCGTTGCCAGACAGGGGGCAGGGGATACGCAGTATTTT. This encodes CSVARQGAGDTQYF.

In its sample, this clonotype was seen many times. V usage is TRBV20-1 and J usage is TRBJ2-7; D is uncertain. Trimming removed 6 bases at V and 2 bases at J, with 5 bases between. The CDR3 loop spans 10 amino acids. Germline CDR1 is DFQATT and CDR2 is SNEGSKA (reference sequence). The CDR3 protein is CSAQAYEQYF. CDR3 nucleotides: TGCAGTGCCCAAGCCTACGAGCAGTACTTC.

The rearrangement links TRBV3-1 to TRBJ2-7; TRBD2 matches at 9 bases. Germline V gene lookup returns CDR1 LGHDT and CDR2 YNNKEL (reference sequence). This CDR3 is 15 amino acids long. J was trimmed by 3 bases and V by 4 bases; bases with no gene match: 7. This CDR3 reads CASSPTSGSYYEQYF. CDR3 nucleotide sequence: TGTGCCAGCAGCCCTACTAGCGGGTCCTACTACGAGCAGTACTTC.